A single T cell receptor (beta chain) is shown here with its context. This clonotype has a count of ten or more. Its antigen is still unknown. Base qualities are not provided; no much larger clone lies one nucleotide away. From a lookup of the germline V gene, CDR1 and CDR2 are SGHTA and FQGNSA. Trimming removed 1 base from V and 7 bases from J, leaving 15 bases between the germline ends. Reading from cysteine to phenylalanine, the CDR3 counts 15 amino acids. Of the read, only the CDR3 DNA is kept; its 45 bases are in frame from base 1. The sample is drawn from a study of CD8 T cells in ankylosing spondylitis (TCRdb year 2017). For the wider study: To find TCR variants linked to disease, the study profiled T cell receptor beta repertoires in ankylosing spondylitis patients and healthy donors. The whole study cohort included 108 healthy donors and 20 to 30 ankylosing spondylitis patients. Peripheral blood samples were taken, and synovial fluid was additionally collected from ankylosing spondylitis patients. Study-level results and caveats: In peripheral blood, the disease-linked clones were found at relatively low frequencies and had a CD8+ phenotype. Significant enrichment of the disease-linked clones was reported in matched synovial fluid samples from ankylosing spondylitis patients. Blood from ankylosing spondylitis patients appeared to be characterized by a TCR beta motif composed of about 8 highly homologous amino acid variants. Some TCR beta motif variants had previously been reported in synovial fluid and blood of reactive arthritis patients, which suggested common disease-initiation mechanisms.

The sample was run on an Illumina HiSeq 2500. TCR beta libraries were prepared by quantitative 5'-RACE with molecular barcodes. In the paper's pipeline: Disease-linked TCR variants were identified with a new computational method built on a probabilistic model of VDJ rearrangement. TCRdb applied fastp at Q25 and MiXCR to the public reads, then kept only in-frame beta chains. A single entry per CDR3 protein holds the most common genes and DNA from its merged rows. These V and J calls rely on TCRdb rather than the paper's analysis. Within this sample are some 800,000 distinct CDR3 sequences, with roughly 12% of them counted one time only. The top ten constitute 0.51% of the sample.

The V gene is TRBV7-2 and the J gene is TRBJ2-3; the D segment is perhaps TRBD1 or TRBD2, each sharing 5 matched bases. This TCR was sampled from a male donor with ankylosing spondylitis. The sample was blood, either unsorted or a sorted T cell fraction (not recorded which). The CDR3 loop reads CASSLDGTQFNTQYF. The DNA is TGTGCCAGCAGCTTAGATGGGACCCAGTTCAATACGCAGTATTTT.